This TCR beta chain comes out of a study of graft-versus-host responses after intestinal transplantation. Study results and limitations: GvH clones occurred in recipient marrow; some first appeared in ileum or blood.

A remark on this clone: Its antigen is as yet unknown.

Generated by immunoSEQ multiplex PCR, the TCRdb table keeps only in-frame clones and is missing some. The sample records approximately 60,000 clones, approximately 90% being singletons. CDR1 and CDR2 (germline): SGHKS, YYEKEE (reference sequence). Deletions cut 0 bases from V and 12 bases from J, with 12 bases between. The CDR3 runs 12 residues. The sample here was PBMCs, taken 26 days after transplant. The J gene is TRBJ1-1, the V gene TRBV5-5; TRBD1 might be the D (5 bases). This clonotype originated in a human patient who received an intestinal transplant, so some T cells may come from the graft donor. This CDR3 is CASSLEAAGPFF. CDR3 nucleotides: TGTGCCAGCAGCTTGGAGGCCGCGGGGCCTTTCTTT.